Included here is one T cell receptor beta chain sequence, with context. Produced via immunoSEQ multiplex PCR; TCRdb's table is partial and in-frame only. The sample has around 99,000 clones, 92% seen once. The sample originates from a study of T cell changes during pregnancy in multiple sclerosis. Sequencing used peripheral blood, obtained in the third trimester of pregnancy. The sequence was collected from a female donor in good health, enrolled as a control in a pregnancy study.

This chain's CDR3 is CASSLGGVGETQYF. The CDR3 DNA follows: TGTGCCAGCAGCTTGGGCGGGGTGGGCGAGACCCAGTACTTC. The chain uses TRBV7-3 and TRBJ2-5, with D tentatively TRBD2 (6 bases). This CDR3 is built from 14 residues. With 3 bases removed from V and 5 bases from J, the gap between germline ends came to 13 bases. Germline CDR1 reads SGHTA; CDR2 reads FQGTGA.